These 9 T cell receptor beta chains were all obtained from the same sample, sequenced in a study of CD8 T cells in ankylosing spondylitis listed by TCRdb under 2017. General findings and caveats noted by the study authors: Blood from ankylosing spondylitis patients appeared to be characterized by a TCR beta motif made up of several highly homologous amino acid variants.

Their specific antigens are unknown. The receptor library was made with 5' RACE. The sequencer listed for this sample is Illumina HiSeq 2500. The raw public data were reprocessed by TCRdb itself: fastp quality trimming at Q25, MiXCR clonotype calling, in-frame beta chains only. Every distinct CDR3 protein forms one entry, paired with its most common genes and DNA. This sample holds some 700,000 distinct CDR3 sequences; roughly 19% were observed only once. Under 20% of the sample belongs to the ten largest clones. Sequenced sample: blood, either unsorted or a sorted T cell fraction (not recorded which). The source is a male donor with ankylosing spondylitis.

The chain is built from TRBV5-1 and TRBJ2-1; 9 bases fit TRBD2. Germline V gene sequence: CDR1 SGHRS, CDR2 YFSETQ. This CDR3 comprises 15 residues. Trimming took 2 bases from V and 6 from J; bases not matched to a gene: 6. The CDR3 nucleotides are TGCGCCAGCAGCTTAAGTCTAGCGGGGACCAATGAGCAGTTCTTC. Its translation is CASSLSLAGTNEQFF.

There are a few counts of this clonotype. The J gene is TRBJ1-2, the V gene TRBV7-2; D remains unclear. With 2 bases removed from V and 1 base from J, the gap between germline ends came to 11 bases. Per germline, CDR1 SGHTA and CDR2 FQGNSA. CDR3 length equals 15 residues. The CDR3 DNA is TGTGCCAGCAGCTTATCAGGAACGAATAACTATGGCTACACCTTC. Amino acids: CASSLSGTNNYGYTF.

This clonotype appeared a few times. The chain links TRBV5-1 to TRBJ2-3, with D unclear. Trimming removed 0 bases from V and 8 bases from J, with 10 bases in between. The germline V gene encodes CDR1 SGHRS and CDR2 YFSETQ. This CDR3 region has 13 residues. The CDR3 sequence is CASSLDPVGTQYF. The CDR3 DNA is TGCGCCAGCAGCTTGGACCCGGTGGGTACGCAGTATTTT.

This clonotype was recorded at least ten times. The J gene is TRBJ1-1, the V gene TRBV5-1; D unclear. Between the trimmed V and J ends, which lost 2 bases and 6 bases, there was a span of 14 bases. Looked up from germline, CDR1 is SGHRS and CDR2 is YFSETQ. There are 14 residues in the CDR3. The CDR3 sequence: CASSLGGKYAEAFF. CDR3 nucleotide sequence: TGCGCCAGCAGCTTAGGAGGGAAGTACGCTGAAGCTTTCTTT.

This sequence joins TRBV4-3 and TRBJ2-7, with 12 bases matching TRBD2. V lost 0 bases and J lost 6; bases outside the gene matches: 6. The CDR3 is 16 amino acids. Germline CDR1 is LGHNA and CDR2 is YSLEER. DNA for the CDR3: TGCGCCAGCAGCCAAGATCCCCGACTAGCGGGAGTCGAGCAGTACTTC. Translating gives CASSQDPRLAGVEQYF.

This clonotype was observed once. The CDR3 sequence is CASSQKSRDDSPLHF. Here the CDR3 DNA reads TGTGCCAGCAGCCAGAAGTCCAGGGACGATTCACCCCTCCACTTT. This chain joins TRBV7-9 and TRBJ1-6; D might be TRBD1 (5 bases). The CDR3 is 15 amino acids. CDR1 is SEHNR and CDR2 is FQNEAQ in the germline V gene (reference sequence). V was clipped by 5 bases and J by 8 bases, with 16 bases between them.

The chain is built from TRBV27 and TRBJ2-7; tentatively, D is TRBD2 (6 bases). Germline loops: CDR1 MNHEY, CDR2 SMNVEV (reference sequence). V was pared by 6 bases and J by 0 bases, with 18 bases between. This CDR3 comprises 16 residues. CDR3 nucleotides: TGTGCCAGCAGAACCACCTGGGGGGAAAGCTCCTACGAGCAGTACTTC. Translated: CASRTTWGESSYEQYF.

This clonotype has a handful of counts. The rearrangement uses TRBV7-2 and TRBJ1-2; D is unresolved. From germline, CDR1 is SGHTA and CDR2 FQGNSA. The CDR3 consists of 15 residues. The ends were cut back, 1 base at V and 2 bases at J, with 11 bases in the middle. This CDR3 is CASSLVAGVNYGYTF. The CDR3 coding sequence is TGTGCCAGCAGCTTAGTTGCGGGTGTAAACTATGGCTACACCTTC.

This clonotype appeared many times. This chain links TRBV7-2 with TRBJ2-7; D is undetermined. The V end was cut by 4 bases, the J end by 2 bases, with 12 bases between. This CDR3 has 14 amino acids. The V gene's germline CDR1 is SGHTA and CDR2 FQGNSA. In DNA, the CDR3 is TGTGCCAGCAGCTCAATGACGTTTACCTACGAGCAGTACTTC. Its translation is CASSSMTFTYEQYF.